This T cell receptor (beta chain) was sequenced during a study of blood T cell repertoires in COVID-19. This CDR3 contains 15 residues. Germline loops: CDR1 LGHDT, CDR2 YNNKEL (reference sequence). The V segment lost 0 bases and the J segment 5 bases; nucleotides outside the gene matches: 4. TCRdb's table, derived via immunoSEQ multiplex PCR, lists solely in-frame clones and lacks some. Of some 30,000 clones listed, about 89% are singletons. The J gene is TRBJ2-7, the V gene TRBV3-1 (or the pseudogene TRBV3-2); 10 bases fit TRBD2. Sequencing used peripheral blood. This TCR came from a human donor in a cohort sampled during active COVID-19. The CDR3 coding sequence is TGTGCCAGCAGCCAAGATAGCGGGGGGAACAACGAGCAGTACTTC. Translating gives CASSQDSGGNNEQYF.